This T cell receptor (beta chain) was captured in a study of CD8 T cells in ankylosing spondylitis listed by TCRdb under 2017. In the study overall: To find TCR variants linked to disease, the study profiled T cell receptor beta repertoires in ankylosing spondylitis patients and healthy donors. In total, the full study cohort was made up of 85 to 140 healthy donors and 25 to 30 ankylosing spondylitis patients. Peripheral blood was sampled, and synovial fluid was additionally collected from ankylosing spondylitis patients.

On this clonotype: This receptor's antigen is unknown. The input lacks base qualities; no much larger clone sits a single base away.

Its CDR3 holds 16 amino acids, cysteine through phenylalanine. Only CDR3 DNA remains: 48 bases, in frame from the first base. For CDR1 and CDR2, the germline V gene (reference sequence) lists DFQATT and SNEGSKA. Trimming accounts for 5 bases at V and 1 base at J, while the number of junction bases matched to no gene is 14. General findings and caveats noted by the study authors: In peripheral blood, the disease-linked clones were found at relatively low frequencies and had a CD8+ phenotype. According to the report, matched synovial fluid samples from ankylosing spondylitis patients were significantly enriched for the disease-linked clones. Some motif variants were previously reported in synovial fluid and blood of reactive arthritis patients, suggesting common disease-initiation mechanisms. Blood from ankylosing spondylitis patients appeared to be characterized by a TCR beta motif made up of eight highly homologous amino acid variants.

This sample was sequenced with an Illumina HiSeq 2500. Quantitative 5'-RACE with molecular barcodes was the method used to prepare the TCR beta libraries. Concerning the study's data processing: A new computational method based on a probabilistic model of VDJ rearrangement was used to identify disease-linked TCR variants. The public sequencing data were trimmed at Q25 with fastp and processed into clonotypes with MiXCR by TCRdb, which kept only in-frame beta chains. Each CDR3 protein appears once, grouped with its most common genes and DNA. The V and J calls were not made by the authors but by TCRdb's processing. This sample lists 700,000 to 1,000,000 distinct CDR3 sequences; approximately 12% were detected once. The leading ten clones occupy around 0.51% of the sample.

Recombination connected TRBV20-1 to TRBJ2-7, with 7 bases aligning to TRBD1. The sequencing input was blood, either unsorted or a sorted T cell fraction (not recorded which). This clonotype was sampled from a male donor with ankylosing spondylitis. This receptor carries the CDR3 CSAGSAGTAFSYEQYF. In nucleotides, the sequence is TGCAGTGCTGGGTCCGCCGGGACAGCATTTTCCTACGAGCAGTACTTC.